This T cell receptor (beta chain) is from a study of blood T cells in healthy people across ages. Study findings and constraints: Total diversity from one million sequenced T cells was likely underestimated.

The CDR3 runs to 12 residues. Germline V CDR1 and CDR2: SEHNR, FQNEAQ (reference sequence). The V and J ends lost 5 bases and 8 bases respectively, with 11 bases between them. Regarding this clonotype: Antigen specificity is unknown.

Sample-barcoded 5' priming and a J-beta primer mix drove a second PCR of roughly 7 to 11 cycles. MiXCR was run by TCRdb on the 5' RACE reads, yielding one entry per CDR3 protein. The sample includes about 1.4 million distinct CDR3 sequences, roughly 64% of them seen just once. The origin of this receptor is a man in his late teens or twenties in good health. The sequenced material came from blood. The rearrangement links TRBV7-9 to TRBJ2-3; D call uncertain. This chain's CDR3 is CASSGLLGTQYF. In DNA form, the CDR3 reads TGTGCCAGCAGCGGGCTTTTGGGTACGCAGTATTTT.